This is a list of T cell receptor beta chains from one sample in a study of identical twins. Using its own MiXCR run on the 5' RACE reads, TCRdb lists one record per CDR3 protein. This sample carries about 200,000 distinct CDR3 sequences, roughly 15% of them seen once, and the ten largest clones take around 40%. The same data also went into a second study, on T cells expressing NK-cell markers.

The sample taken for sequencing was CD8+ T cells sorted from blood. The source of these receptors is a woman in her late teens or twenties in good health. The CDR3 runs from the conserved cysteine through the conserved F or W. Fields, in order: V gene, D gene, J gene, clone size, CDR3 DNA, CDR3 protein. A D gene is named only where the DNA matches it firmly. The listing skips clone size in some rows; elsewhere it reads once, few, many or a size class.

>TRBV9|TRBD1|TRBJ1-2|.
TGTGCCAGCAGCTCAGGACAGGACTATGGCTACACCTTC
CASSSGQDYGYTF
>TRBV20-1|.|TRBJ1-1|.
TGCAGTGCTAGACGGGGGGGCCCGACATGGGAGGGAAATGAAGCTTTCTTT
CSARRGGPTWEGNEAFF
>TRBV12-3/TRBV12-4|TRBD2|TRBJ2-7|few
TGTGCCAGCAGCCTCAGGGGGACTAGCGGCGAGCAGTACTTC
CASSLRGTSGEQYF
>TRBV6-2/TRBV6-3|.|TRBJ2-1|.
TGTGCCAGCAGTCCCAAATCTTACATACTCTTCCTCAATGAGCAGTTCTTC
CASSPKSYILFLNEQFF
>TRBV10-3|TRBD1|TRBJ1-6|.
TGTGCCATCAGTGAGGACCCTACAGGGGCAGAGTCACCCCTCCACTTT
CAISEDPTGAESPLHF
>TRBV20-1|.|TRBJ2-1|few
TGCAGTGCTAGAGATTACGGGAGTGGTACTCTTGAGCAGTTCTTC
CSARDYGSGTLEQFF
>TRBV7-6|.|TRBJ2-3|few
TGTGCCAGCAGCTTACCAAGGGAAACAGATACGCAGTATTTT
CASSLPRETDTQYF
>TRBV14|TRBD2|TRBJ2-1|.
TGTGCCAGCAGCCGCCCGTTTAGGGACTATATCAATGAGCAGTTCTTC
CASSRPFRDYINEQFF
>TRBV12-3/TRBV12-4|.|TRBJ1-1|.
TGTGCCAGCAGTTTTGAGACAGTAGTGTTCTTT
CASSFETVVFF
>TRBV20-1|TRBD2|TRBJ2-7|.
TGCAGTGCTAGCGTTCTGGGACTAGGTGACTACGAGCAGTACTTC
CSASVLGLGDYEQYF
>TRBV27|.|TRBJ2-7|.
TGTGCCAGCAGTACCTCGACTAGTGCGCAGTACTTC
CASSTSTSAQYF
>TRBV19|.|TRBJ1-1|.
TGTGCCAGTAGTTTCCGGGCGGGGTTCGGGACAGAAGCTTTCTTT
CASSFRAGFGTEAFF
>TRBV5-6|TRBD2|TRBJ2-2|.
TGTGCCAGCAGCCCGCGACTAGCGCGTGCCACCGGGGAGCTGTTTTTT
CASSPRLARATGELFF
>TRBV9|.|TRBJ2-1|few
TGTGCCAGCAGCGTAGCCAGAAGCGATGAGCAGTTCTTC
CASSVARSDEQFF
>TRBV28|TRBD2|TRBJ2-1|few
TGTGCCAGCACCCCAATGGGACTAGCGGGAGGACATGAGCAGTTCTTC
CASTPMGLAGGHEQFF
>TRBV9|TRBD2|TRBJ2-7|.
TGTGCCAGCAGCTGGGGGGAGGGGCGTTCCTACGAGCAGTACTTC
CASSWGEGRSYEQYF
>TRBV7-8|TRBD2|TRBJ2-3|.
TGTGCCAGCAGCCCCTTAGCGGGGGGGCTCACAGATACGCAGTATTTT
CASSPLAGGLTDTQYF
>TRBV5-1|TRBD2|TRBJ2-7|few
TGCGCCAGCATGACGGGGGGAGGCGAGCAGTACTTC
CASMTGGGEQYF
>TRBV13|.|TRBJ2-7|many
TGTGCCAGCAGCTTAGGCTCCGGGGGGCCTGTCGAGCAGTACTTC
CASSLGSGGPVEQYF
>TRBV29-1|.|TRBJ2-2|.
TGCAGCGTAGCTGGGATGACGGAGGGCCCGAACACCGGGGAGCTGTTTTTT
CSVAGMTEGPNTGELFF
>TRBV5-1|TRBD1|TRBJ2-2|few
TGCGCCAGCAGGTCCGACAGGGACCCCACCGGGGAGCTGTTTTTT
CASRSDRDPTGELFF
>TRBV27|TRBD1|TRBJ2-7|.
TGTGCCAGCAGTTTATTAGGGGGACAGGGTACCTACGAGCAGTACTTC
CASSLLGGQGTYEQYF
>TRBV9|.|TRBJ1-6|.
TGTGCCAGCAGGGAGGGGGTTAGGGGTAATTCACCCCTCCACTTT
CASREGVRGNSPLHF
>TRBV3-1|TRBD1|TRBJ1-5|few
TGTGCCAGCAGCCCTCGACAGGGGATGGAGCCCCAGCATTTT
CASSPRQGMEPQHF
>TRBV20-1|TRBD2|TRBJ2-1|few
TGCAGTGCTACCAAGCGGGGGATCTACAATGAGCAGTTCTTC
CSATKRGIYNEQFF
>TRBV5-1|.|TRBJ2-7|few
TGCGCCAGCAGCTTGACGGGTGACCCCTACGAGCAGTACTTC
CASSLTGDPYEQYF
>TRBV10-2|.|TRBJ2-1|.
TGCGCCAGCAATGGACAAGAACCGAATGAGCAGTTCTTC
CASNGQEPNEQFF
>TRBV25-1|.|TRBJ2-3|few
TGTGCCAGCAGAGCTAGCGGCACAGATACGCAGTATTTT
CASRASGTDTQYF
>TRBV11-2|TRBD1|TRBJ2-1|few
TGTGCCAGCAGCAGCGACCCGGGACAGGGGGCCAGCTTTGAGCAGTTCTTC
CASSSDPGQGASFEQFF
>TRBV7-4|.|TRBJ2-3|.
TGTGCCAGCAGCAGAGTAGCGGAAGGGCCAACAGATACGCAGTATTTT
CASSRVAEGPTDTQYF
>TRBV27|.|TRBJ2-3|.
TGTGCCACTGGGAGGGGGGATACGCAGTATTTT
CATGRGDTQYF
>TRBV12-3/TRBV12-4|.|TRBJ1-4|few
TGTGCCAGCAGCTGGGGGGGTCCCAATGAAAAACTGTTTTTT
CASSWGGPNEKLFF
>TRBV3-1|TRBD1|TRBJ2-1|.
TGTGCCAGCAGCTGGAGGAGAGGGGGCCGTTACAATGAGCAGTTCTTC
CASSWRRGGRYNEQFF
>TRBV7-9|.|TRBJ1-2|few
TGTGCCAGCAGCCAACCGGGACGGAGTAACTATGGCTACACCTTC
CASSQPGRSNYGYTF
>TRBV15|.|TRBJ1-1|few
TGTGCCACCAGCAGAGATAGGGGATCCACTGAAGCTTTCTTT
CATSRDRGSTEAFF
>TRBV2|.|TRBJ1-2|.
TGTGCCAGCGTGGGACTAATAAGGGGTAGTGGCTATGGCTACACCTTC
CASVGLIRGSGYGYTF
>TRBV27|.|TRBJ2-1|few
TGTGCCAGCAGGAAAGGGGTTGGGGGCTATAATGAGCAGTTCTTC
CASRKGVGGYNEQFF
>TRBV29-1|TRBD1|TRBJ1-1|.
TGCAGCGTTGAAGATTTAGTCAGGGGGCACGGGACTGAAGCTTTCTTT
CSVEDLVRGHGTEAFF
>TRBV29-1|.|TRBJ1-1|few
TGCAGTCTTATCGAGATCGGGTACACTGAAGCTTTCTTT
CSLIEIGYTEAFF
>TRBV3-1|.|TRBJ1-1|few
TGTGCCAGCAGCCCAAGATCCGGTACTGAAGCTTTCTTT
CASSPRSGTEAFF
>TRBV20-1|TRBD1|TRBJ2-1|few
TGCAGTGCTAGATCCAGAGACAGGGTATACAATGAGCAGTTCTTC
CSARSRDRVYNEQFF
>TRBV12-3/TRBV12-4|.|TRBJ2-7|few
TGTGCCAGCAGTTTACAACTTTCGCCCTACGAGCAGTACTTC
CASSLQLSPYEQYF
>TRBV29-1|.|TRBJ2-1|.
TGCAGCGTTGACGCGGGAAGCTCCTACAATGAGCAGTTCTTC
CSVDAGSSYNEQFF
>TRBV7-9|.|TRBJ1-2|.
TGTGCCAGCAGCTACAGGGACAACTATGGCTACACCTTC
CASSYRDNYGYTF
>TRBV3-1|.|TRBJ2-3|.
TGTGCCAGCAGCCTCTCCCTGGAAACAGATACGCAGTATTTT
CASSLSLETDTQYF
>TRBV5-1|TRBD2|TRBJ2-7|few
TGCGCCAGCAGCCAGGGACTAGCGCTCCGCTACGAGCAGTACTTC
CASSQGLALRYEQYF
>TRBV5-1|.|TRBJ1-2|few
TGCGCCAGCAGCTTGGGGGATATGGGGTCCCTTGGCTACACCTTC
CASSLGDMGSLGYTF
>TRBV29-1|.|TRBJ1-2|few
TGCAGCGCACCCGGGATAAATAACTATGGCTACACCTTC
CSAPGINNYGYTF
>TRBV5-1|TRBD2|TRBJ2-7|.
TGCGCCAGCAGCTTGGGGTCCGGGGGGAGTTACGAGCAGTACTTC
CASSLGSGGSYEQYF
>TRBV11-2|.|TRBJ2-3|many
TGTGCCAGCAGCGAAAGCACAGATACGCAGTATTTT
CASSESTDTQYF
>TRBV29-1|.|TRBJ2-3|.
TGCAGCGTTGAGGAGGGGAGCACAGATACGCAGTATTTT
CSVEEGSTDTQYF
>TRBV3-1|TRBD2|TRBJ2-7|few
TGTGCCAGCAGCAACCGACTAGCGGGAACGGTATACGAGCAGTACTTC
CASSNRLAGTVYEQYF